The 10 T cell receptor beta chains listed next were all sequenced from one sample in a study of cytomegalovirus exposure and HLA in healthy donors (TCRdb year 2017). Library preparation employed the immunoSEQ multiplex PCR assay. For the multiplex PCR, a mixture combining 60 forward primers for TCR Vbeta segments and 13 reverse primers for TCR Jbeta segments was used. TCRdb re-hosts the immuneACCESS table, in-frame sequences only. Its copies lack some clones; in the studies checked, an unresolved V gene accounts for under half of them, and the cause for the rest is not known. The sample table shows some 160,000 clones, and over 70% are seen once. Clones ranked in the top ten supply 4.5% to 6% of the sample. Sample: PBMCs. The origin of the receptors is a man aged 35 to 55 in good health and CMV-seronegative.

The chain employs TRBV4-3 and TRBJ1-4; 12 nucleotides align to TRBD1. The CDR3 loop spans 17 amino acids. Looked up from germline, CDR1 is LGHNA and CDR2 is YSLEER. Unmatched junction bases numbered 3, after V lost 4 bases and J lost 0 bases. The CDR3 region has the DNA TGCGCCAGCAGCCCGGGACAGGGGGCATCAACTAATGAAAAACTGTTTTTT. It is translated as CASSPGQGASTNEKLFF.

The rearrangement uses TRBV5-1 and TRBJ2-1; TRBD2 might be the D (6 bases). Trimming cost V 0 bases and J 0 bases, with 10 bases left between them. The CDR3 extends over 16 amino acids. Germline assignment: CDR1 SGHRS and CDR2 YFSETQ. The CDR3 nucleotides read TGCGCCAGCAGCTTGGGGGACTGGTTCTCCTACAATGAGCAGTTCTTC. It encodes CASSLGDWFSYNEQFF.

V is TRBV12-1 and J is TRBJ2-7; TRBD1 reflects the table's D call only, with no check against the DNA. TRBV12-1 is noted as a pseudogene. This CDR3 has 16 residues. The CDR3 DNA reads as TGTGCCAGCAGCTTTGGCACTAACAGGGATGGGTACGAGCAGTACTTC. This sequence encodes CASSFGTNRDGYEQYF.

This chain links TRBV29-1 with TRBJ2-7, with D possibly TRBD2 on 6 matching bases. This CDR3 spans 15 amino acids. Germline lookup yields CDR1 SQVTM and CDR2 ANQGSEA. Trimming left V 4 bases short and J 1 base short, with 17 bases between. CDR3 coding DNA: TGCAGCGTTGGGCCCAGACTAGGGAATTCCTACGAGCAGTACTTC. Its translation is CSVGPRLGNSYEQYF.

The V call is TRBV27, the J call TRBJ1-5; 7 bases agree with TRBD1. The CDR3 totals 16 residues. Germline loops: CDR1 MNHEY, CDR2 SMNVEV (reference sequence). J lost 6 bases, V lost 5 bases, and 13 bases had no gene match. The CDR3 spells CASSPVGGAEGQPQHF. In DNA, the CDR3 is TGTGCCAGCAGTCCCGTAGGGGGCGCCGAGGGTCAGCCCCAGCATTTT.

The J gene is TRBJ2-1, the V gene TRBV30, with 16 positions matching TRBD2. This CDR3 spans 20 amino acids. CDR1 and CDR2 from the germline V gene are GTSNPN and SVGIG (reference sequence). The J segment lost 7 bases and the V segment lost 0 bases, leaving 15 bases of the junction unmatched. The DNA of the CDR3 is TGTGCCTGGAGTGTACCGGGACATCCCGGGACTAGCGGGAGGGCGAATGAGCAGTTCTTC. Its translation: CAWSVPGHPGTSGRANEQFF.

The chain joins TRBV7-2 to TRBJ1-2, with 7 bases identical to TRBD1. Unmatched junction bases numbered 4, after V lost 5 bases and J lost 7 bases. Germline V gene lookup returns CDR1 SGHTA and CDR2 FQGNSA. The length of the CDR3 is 12 residues. The CDR3 sequence is CASSPGQLGYTF. The CDR3 DNA follows: TGTGCCAGCAGCCCGGGACAGCTTGGCTACACCTTC. Full variable domain (rest looked up from reference TRBV7-2 and TRBJ1-2): GAGVSQSPSNKVTEKGKDVELRCDPISGHTALYWYRQSLGQGLEFLIYFQGNSAPDKSGLPSDRFSAERTGGSVSTLTIQRTQQEDSAVYLCASSPGQLGYTFGSGTRLTVV.

The gene calls are TRBV7-2 and TRBJ2-3, with 10 bases identical to TRBD1. The CDR3 runs 16 residues. In germline, CDR1 is SGHTA, CDR2 FQGNSA. Trimming at V came to 1 base and at J to 2 bases, leaving 3 bases not matched to a gene. The CDR3 here is CASSLDGTGVTDTQYF. The CDR3 coding sequence is TGTGCCAGCAGCTTAGATGGGACAGGGGTCACAGATACGCAGTATTTT.

This clone was recorded a few times. The V gene is TRBV29-1, the J gene TRBJ2-1; 8 bases are shared with TRBD1. The CDR3 extends over 12 amino acids. V was pared by 7 bases and J by 7 bases, with 6 bases of the junction left unmatched. The germline CDR1 and CDR2 sequences are SQVTM and ANQGSEA. The CDR3 spells CSGEQGGNEQFF. The CDR3 bases are TGCAGCGGCGAACAGGGGGGAAATGAGCAGTTCTTC.

V usage is TRBV5-4 and J usage is TRBJ2-1, with D uncertain. The germline V gene encodes CDR1 SGHNT and CDR2 YYREEE (reference sequence). Trimming stripped 3 bases from V and 9 bases from J, with 16 bases between. The CDR3 spans 14 residues. CDR3 amino acids: CASSSVRTSGEQFF. The CDR3 DNA sequence: TGTGCCAGCAGCTCGGTGAGAACCTCGGGTGAGCAGTTCTTC.